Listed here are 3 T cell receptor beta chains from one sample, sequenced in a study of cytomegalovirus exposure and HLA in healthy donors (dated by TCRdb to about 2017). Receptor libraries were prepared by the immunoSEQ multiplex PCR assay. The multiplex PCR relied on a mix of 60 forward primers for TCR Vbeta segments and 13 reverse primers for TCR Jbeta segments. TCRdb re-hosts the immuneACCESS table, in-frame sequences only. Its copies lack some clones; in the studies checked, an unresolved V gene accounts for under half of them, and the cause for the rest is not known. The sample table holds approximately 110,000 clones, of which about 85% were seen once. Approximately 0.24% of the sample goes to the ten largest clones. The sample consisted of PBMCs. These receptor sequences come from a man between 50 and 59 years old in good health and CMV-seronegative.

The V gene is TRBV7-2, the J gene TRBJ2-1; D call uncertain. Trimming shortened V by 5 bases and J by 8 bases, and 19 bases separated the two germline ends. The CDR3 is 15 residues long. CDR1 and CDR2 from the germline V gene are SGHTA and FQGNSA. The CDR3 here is CASSRPGPMSDEQFF. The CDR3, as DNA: TGTGCCAGCAGCCGTCCGGGTCCCATGAGCGATGAGCAGTTCTTC.

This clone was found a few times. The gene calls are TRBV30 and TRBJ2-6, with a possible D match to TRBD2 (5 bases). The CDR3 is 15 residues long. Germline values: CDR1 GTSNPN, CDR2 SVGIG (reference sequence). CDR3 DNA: TGTGCGACTACCCCGCCGGGTTATGGGGCCAACGTCCTGACTTTC. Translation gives CATTPPGYGANVLTF.

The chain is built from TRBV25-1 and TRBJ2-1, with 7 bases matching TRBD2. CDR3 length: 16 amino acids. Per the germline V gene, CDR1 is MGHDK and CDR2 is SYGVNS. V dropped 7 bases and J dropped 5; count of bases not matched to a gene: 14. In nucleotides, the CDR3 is TGTGCCAGCAAACCCTCAAGCGGGGCGGGGCACAATGAGCAGTTCTTC. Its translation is CASKPSSGAGHNEQFF.